This T cell receptor (beta chain) derives from a study of T cell changes during pregnancy in multiple sclerosis. Profiling relied on immunoSEQ multiplex PCR, and the TCRdb table lists in-frame clones only, not all of them. This table has about 40,000 clones, around 90% appearing once. Sequences were derived from CD8+ T cells from peripheral blood mononuclear cells, sampled before pregnancy. The clonotype comes from a female donor with multiple sclerosis, enrolled in a pregnancy study.

The CDR3 region is CASSLAGSLNEQFF. CDR3 nucleotides: TGTGCCAGTAGCCTAGCGGGGTCCCTAAATGAGCAGTTCTTC. The V call is TRBV19, the J call TRBJ2-1; 9 nucleotides align to TRBD2. Trimming took 6 bases from V and 7 from J; bases not matched to a gene: 7. There are 14 residues in the CDR3. CDR1 and CDR2 from the germline V gene are LNHDA and SQIVND (reference sequence).